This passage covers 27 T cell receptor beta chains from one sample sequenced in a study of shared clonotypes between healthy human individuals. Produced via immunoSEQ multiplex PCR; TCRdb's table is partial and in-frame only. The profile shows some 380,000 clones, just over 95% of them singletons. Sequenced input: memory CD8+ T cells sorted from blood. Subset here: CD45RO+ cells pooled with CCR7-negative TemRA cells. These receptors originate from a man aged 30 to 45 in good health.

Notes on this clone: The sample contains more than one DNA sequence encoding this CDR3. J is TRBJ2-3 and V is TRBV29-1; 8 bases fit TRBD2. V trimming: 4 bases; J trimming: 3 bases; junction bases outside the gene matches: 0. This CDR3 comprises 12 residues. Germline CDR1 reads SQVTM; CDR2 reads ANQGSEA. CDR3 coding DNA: TGCAGCGTTGCGGGAGGGACAGATACGCAGTATTTT. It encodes CSVAGGTDTQYF.

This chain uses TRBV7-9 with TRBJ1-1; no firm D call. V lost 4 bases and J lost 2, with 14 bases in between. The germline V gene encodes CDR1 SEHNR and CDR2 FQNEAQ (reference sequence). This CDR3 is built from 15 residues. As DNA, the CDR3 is TGTGCCAGCAGCTCAGCTCGGGTCCGAAACACTGAAGCTTTCTTT. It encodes CASSSARVRNTEAFF.

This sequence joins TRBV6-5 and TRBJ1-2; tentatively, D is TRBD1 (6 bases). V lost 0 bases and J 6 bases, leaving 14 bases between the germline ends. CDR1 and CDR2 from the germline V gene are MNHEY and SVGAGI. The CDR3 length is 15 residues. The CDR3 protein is CASSYSFRGVNGYTF. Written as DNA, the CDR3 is TGTGCCAGCAGTTACTCGTTCAGGGGAGTTAATGGCTACACCTTC.

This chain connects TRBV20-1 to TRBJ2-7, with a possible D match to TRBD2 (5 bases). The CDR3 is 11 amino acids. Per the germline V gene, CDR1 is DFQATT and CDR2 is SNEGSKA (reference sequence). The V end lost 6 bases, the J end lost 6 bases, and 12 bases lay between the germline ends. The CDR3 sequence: CSAQGLFEQYF. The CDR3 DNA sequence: TGCAGTGCACAAGGACTTTTCGAGCAGTACTTC.

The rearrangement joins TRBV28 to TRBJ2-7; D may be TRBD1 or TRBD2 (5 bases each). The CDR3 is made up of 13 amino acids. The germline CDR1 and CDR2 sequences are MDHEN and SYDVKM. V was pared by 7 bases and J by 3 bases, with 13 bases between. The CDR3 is CASTRVGNYEQYF. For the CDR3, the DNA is TGTGCCAGCACCAGGGTCGGGAACTACGAGCAGTACTTC.

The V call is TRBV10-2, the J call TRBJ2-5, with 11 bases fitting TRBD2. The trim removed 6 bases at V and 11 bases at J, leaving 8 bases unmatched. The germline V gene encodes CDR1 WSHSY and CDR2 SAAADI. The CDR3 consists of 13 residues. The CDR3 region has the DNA TGCGCCAGCAGCGTACTAGCGGGAGAAATTCAGTACTTC. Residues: CASSVLAGEIQYF.

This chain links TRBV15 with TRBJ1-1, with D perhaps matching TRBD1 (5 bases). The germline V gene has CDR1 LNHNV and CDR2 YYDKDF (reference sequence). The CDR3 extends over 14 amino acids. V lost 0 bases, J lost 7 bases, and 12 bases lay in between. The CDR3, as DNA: TGTGCCACCAGCAGAGATCTCGGGACTAATGAAGCTTTCTTT. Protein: CATSRDLGTNEAFF.

The CDR3 region is CASSLPSGTSDLNRYEQYF. Written as DNA, the CDR3 is TGCGCCAGCAGCTTACCCTCCGGGACTAGCGATTTGAACAGGTACGAGCAGTACTTC. V gene TRBV5-1 combines with J gene TRBJ2-7, with 10 bases identical to TRBD2. The V segment lost 2 bases and the J segment 4 bases; nucleotides outside the gene matches: 18. The CDR3 totals 19 residues. The V gene's germline CDR1 is SGHRS and CDR2 YFSETQ.

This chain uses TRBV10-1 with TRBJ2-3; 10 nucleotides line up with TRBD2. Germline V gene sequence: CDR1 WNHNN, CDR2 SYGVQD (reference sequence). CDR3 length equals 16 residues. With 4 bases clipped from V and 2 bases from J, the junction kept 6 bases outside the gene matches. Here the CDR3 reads CASSVGAGGFTDTQYF. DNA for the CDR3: TGCGCCAGCAGTGTAGGAGCGGGAGGGTTCACAGATACGCAGTATTTT.

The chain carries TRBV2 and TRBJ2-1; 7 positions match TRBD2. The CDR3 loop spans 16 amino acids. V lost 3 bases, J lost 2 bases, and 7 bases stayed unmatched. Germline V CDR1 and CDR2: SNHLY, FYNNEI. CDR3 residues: CASSDDTSVAYNEQFF. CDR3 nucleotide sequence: TGTGCCAGCAGTGATGATACTAGCGTAGCCTACAATGAGCAGTTCTTC.

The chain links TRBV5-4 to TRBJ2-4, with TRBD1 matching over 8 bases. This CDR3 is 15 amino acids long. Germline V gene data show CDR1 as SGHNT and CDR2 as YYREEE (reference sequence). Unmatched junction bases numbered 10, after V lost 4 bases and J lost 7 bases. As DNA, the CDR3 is TGTGCCAGCAGCAGAGGACAGGGCCGTTGGAACATTCAGTACTTC. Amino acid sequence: CASSRGQGRWNIQYF.

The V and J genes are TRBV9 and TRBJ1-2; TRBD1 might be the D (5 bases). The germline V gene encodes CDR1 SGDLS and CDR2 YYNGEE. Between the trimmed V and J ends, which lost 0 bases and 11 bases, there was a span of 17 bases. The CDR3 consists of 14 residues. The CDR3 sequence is CASSVDPSGIGYTF. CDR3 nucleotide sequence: TGTGCCAGCAGCGTAGACCCCTCAGGGATAGGATACACCTTC.

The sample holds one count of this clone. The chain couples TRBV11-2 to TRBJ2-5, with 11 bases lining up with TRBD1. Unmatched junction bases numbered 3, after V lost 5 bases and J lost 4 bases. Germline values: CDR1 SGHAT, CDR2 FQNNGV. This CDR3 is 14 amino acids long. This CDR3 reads CASSLGQGAETQYF. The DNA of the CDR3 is TGTGCCAGCAGCCTCGGACAGGGGGCAGAGACCCAGTACTTC.

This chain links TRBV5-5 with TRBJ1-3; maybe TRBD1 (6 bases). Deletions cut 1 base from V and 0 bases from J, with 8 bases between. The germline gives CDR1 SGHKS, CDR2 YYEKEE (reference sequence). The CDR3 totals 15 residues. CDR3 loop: CASSLTGTSGNTIYF. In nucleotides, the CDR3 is TGTGCCAGCAGCTTGACAGGGACCTCTGGAAACACCATATATTTT.

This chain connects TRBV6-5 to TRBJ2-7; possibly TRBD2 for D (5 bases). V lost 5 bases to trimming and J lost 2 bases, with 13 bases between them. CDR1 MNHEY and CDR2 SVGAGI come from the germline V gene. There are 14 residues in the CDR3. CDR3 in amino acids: CASSELAKAYEQYF. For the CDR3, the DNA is TGTGCCAGCAGTGAGTTAGCGAAAGCCTACGAGCAGTACTTC.

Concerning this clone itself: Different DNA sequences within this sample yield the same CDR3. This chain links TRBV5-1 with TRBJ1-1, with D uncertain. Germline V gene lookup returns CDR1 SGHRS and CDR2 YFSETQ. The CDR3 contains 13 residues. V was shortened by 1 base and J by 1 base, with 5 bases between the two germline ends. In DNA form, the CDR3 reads TGCGCCAGCAGCTTGCGGGGGAACACTGAAGCTTTCTTT. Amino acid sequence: CASSLRGNTEAFF.

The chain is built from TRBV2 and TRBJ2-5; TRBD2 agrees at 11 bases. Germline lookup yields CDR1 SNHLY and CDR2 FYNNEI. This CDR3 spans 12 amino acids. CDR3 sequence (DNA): TGTACGACTAGCGGGAATCAAGAGACCCAGTACTTC. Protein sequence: CTTSGNQETQYF.

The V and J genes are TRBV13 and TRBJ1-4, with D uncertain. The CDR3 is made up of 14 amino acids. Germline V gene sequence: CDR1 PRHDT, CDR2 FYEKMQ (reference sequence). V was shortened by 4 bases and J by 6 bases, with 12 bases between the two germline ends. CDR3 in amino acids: CASSSGPSDEKLFF. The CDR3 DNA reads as TGTGCCAGCAGCTCGGGCCCCTCGGATGAAAAACTGTTTTTT.

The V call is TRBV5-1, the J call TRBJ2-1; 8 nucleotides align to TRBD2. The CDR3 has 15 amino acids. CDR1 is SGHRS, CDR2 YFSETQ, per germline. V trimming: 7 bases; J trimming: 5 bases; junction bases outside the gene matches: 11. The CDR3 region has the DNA TGCGCCAGCTCCGGGGTAGCGGGAACCAACAATGAGCAGTTCTTC. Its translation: CASSGVAGTNNEQFF.

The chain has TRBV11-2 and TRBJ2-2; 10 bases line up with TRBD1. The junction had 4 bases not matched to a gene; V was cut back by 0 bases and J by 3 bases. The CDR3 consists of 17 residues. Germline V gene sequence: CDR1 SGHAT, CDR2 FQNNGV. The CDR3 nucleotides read TGTGCCAGCAGCTTAGATCCGACAGGGGGCTACACCGGGGAGCTGTTTTTT. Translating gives CASSLDPTGGYTGELFF.

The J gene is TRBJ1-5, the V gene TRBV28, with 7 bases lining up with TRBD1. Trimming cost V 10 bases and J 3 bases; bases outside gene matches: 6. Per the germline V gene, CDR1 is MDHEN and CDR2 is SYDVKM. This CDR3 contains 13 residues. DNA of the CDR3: TGTGCCACCAAAACAGGGGTCAATCAGCCCCAGCATTTT. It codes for CATKTGVNQPQHF.

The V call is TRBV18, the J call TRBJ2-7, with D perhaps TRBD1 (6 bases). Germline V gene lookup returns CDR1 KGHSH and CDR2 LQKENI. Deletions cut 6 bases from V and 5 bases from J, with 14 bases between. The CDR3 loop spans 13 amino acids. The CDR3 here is CASSLRQVDEQYF. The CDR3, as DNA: TGTGCCAGCTCTTTACGACAGGTTGACGAGCAGTACTTC.

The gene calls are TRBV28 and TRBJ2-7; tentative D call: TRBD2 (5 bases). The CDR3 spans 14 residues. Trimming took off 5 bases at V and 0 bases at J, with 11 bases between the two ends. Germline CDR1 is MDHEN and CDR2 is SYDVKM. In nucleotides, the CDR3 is TGTGCCAGCAGTACTCTCGACTACTCCTACGAGCAGTACTTC. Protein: CASSTLDYSYEQYF.

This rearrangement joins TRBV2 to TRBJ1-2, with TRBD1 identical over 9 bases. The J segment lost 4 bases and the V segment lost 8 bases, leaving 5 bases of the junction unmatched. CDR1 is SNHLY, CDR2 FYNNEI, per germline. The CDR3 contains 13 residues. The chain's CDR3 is CASAGTGSYGYTF. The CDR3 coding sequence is TGTGCCAGCGCCGGGACAGGGAGCTATGGCTACACCTTC.

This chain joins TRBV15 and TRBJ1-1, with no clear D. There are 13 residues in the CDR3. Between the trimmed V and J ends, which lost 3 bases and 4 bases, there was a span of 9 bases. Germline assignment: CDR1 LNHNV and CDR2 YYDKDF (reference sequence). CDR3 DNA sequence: TGTGCCACCAGCAGTACAAGCGGCACTGAAGCTTTCTTT. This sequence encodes CATSSTSGTEAFF.

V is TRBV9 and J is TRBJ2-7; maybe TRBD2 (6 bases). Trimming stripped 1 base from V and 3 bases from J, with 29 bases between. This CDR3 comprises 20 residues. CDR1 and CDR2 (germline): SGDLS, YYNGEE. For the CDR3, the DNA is TGTGCCAGCAGCGTATCCCCAGGACCCCCGGGGGAGGTTCCCATCTACGAGCAGTACTTC. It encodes CASSVSPGPPGEVPIYEQYF.

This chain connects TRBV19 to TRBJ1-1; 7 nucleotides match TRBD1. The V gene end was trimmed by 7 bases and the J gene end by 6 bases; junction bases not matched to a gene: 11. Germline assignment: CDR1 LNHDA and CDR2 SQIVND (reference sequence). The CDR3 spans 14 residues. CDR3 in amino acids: CASIPDRAYAEAFF. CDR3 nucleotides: TGTGCCAGTATTCCTGACAGGGCCTATGCTGAAGCTTTCTTT.